This entry lists 2 T cell receptor beta chains sequenced from one sample in a study of shared clonotypes between healthy human individuals. Only in-frame clones appear in the TCRdb table, and some are missing; sequencing was by immunoSEQ multiplex PCR. Of roughly 720,000 clones in the sample, roughly 88% were seen once. Material for sequencing was memory CD8+ T cells from PBMCs. Stated subset: CD45RO+ cells pooled with CCR7-negative TemRA cells. These receptors came from a man in his late teens or twenties in good health. Some clones in this sample may be carry-over from other donors' samples.

The chain carries TRBV28 and TRBJ2-3, with D possibly being TRBD2 (8 bases). V lost 4 bases, J lost 4 bases, and 21 bases lay in between. CDR3 size: 17 residues. From germline, CDR1 is MDHEN and CDR2 SYDVKM. CDR3 bases: TGTGCCAGCAGTTCAACTTCGGGACTAGGGGGCCCAGATACGCAGTATTTT. This translates into CASSSTSGLGGPDTQYF.

The CDR3 region is CASSFRTAVVPQPQHF. In nucleotides, the CDR3 is TGTGCCAGCAGTTTTAGGACGGCAGTAGTGCCTCAGCCCCAGCATTTT. V gene TRBV28 combines with J gene TRBJ1-5, with D unclear. Trimming left V 3 bases short and J 6 bases short, with 18 bases between. CDR1 is MDHEN and CDR2 is SYDVKM in the germline V gene. The CDR3 has 16 amino acids. Filled out from reference TRBV28 and TRBJ1-5, the complete variable domain reads DVKVTQSSRYLVKRTGEKVFLECVQDMDHENMFWYRQDPGLGLRLIYFSYDVKMKEKGDIPEGYSVSREKKERFSLILESASTNQTSMYLCASSFRTAVVPQPQHFGDGTRLSIL.